Below are 26 T cell receptor beta chains sequenced from a single sample in a study of identical twins. TCRdb processed the 5' RACE reads anew with MiXCR; each CDR3 protein has one entry. The repertoire holds hundreds of thousands of distinct CDR3 sequences, with about 12% as singletons. This sample was shared with a second study, whose subject was yellow fever vaccine responses in identical twins.

The sample consisted of PBMCs. These receptors were collected from a woman aged 18-35 years in good health.

This clonotype was seen a few times. This chain links TRBV11-2 with TRBJ2-7; 7 bases are a match to TRBD1. V dropped 3 bases and J dropped 4; count of bases not matched to a gene: 6. This CDR3 region has 14 residues. CDR1 and CDR2 (germline): SGHAT, FQNNGV. CDR3 bases: TGTGCCAGCAGCTTGGATACAGGGGTGTACGAGCAGTACGTC. The encoded protein is CASSLDTGVYEQYV.

The chain uses TRBV20-1 and TRBJ2-5; 9 bases line up with TRBD1. Germline-derived CDR1 and CDR2 are DFQATT and SNEGSKA (reference sequence). J was trimmed by 0 bases and V by 4 bases; bases with no gene match: 6. This CDR3 spans 15 amino acids. Here the CDR3 reads CSATGTGSDQETQYF. For the CDR3, the DNA is TGCAGTGCTACCGGGACAGGGTCTGACCAAGAGACCCAGTACTTC.

This chain links TRBV10-1 with TRBJ2-1; 8 bases match TRBD2. The CDR3 is 14 amino acids. V lost 4 bases to trimming and J lost 3 bases; unmatched junction nucleotides: 2. The germline CDR1 and CDR2 sequences are WNHNN and SYGVQD (reference sequence). The CDR3 nucleotides are TGCGCCAGCAGTGCTCTAGCGGGCTACAATGAGCAGTTCTTC. Translation gives CASSALAGYNEQFF.

This clonotype was recorded once. One end of the junction is discordant with germline, which a read error may explain. The CDR3 loop is CAGSWGGLSDINEQFF. The DNA of the CDR3 is TGTGCCGGCAGCTGGGGGGGGCTCTCAGATATCAATGAGCAGTTCTTC. The chain couples TRBV28 to TRBJ2-1, with D possibly TRBD2 on 7 matching bases. The CDR3 is 16 residues long. Per the germline V gene, CDR1 is MDHEN and CDR2 is SYDVKM.

This rearrangement joins TRBV28 to TRBJ2-7; D is perhaps TRBD1 (5 bases). Germline V gene data show CDR1 as MDHEN and CDR2 as SYDVKM. CDR3 length: 14 amino acids. V was clipped by 4 bases and J by 0 bases, with 10 bases between them. CDR3 amino acids: CASSSRAVSYEQYV. The CDR3 DNA follows: TGTGCCAGCAGTTCCAGGGCCGTCTCCTACGAGCAGTACGTC.

This clonotype has more than one count but fewer than ten. This chain uses TRBV5-1 with TRBJ2-7; 8 nucleotides match TRBD1. Germline V gene data show CDR1 as SGHRS and CDR2 as YFSETQ. CDR3 length: 13 amino acids. V was pared by 4 bases and J by 6 bases, with 6 bases of the junction left unmatched. This CDR3 reads CASSRDRMGEQYV. For the CDR3, the DNA is TGCGCCAGCAGCCGGGACAGGATGGGCGAGCAGTACGTC.

This clonotype was seen a few times. The chain carries TRBV19 and TRBJ2-1; D gene uncertain. The V end lost 3 bases, the J end lost 10 bases, and 7 bases lay between the germline ends. There are 11 residues in the CDR3. Germline V gene data show CDR1 as LNHDA and CDR2 as SQIVND (reference sequence). The CDR3 DNA is TGTGCCAGTAGTATGGGTAGGGAGCAGTTCTTC. Translation: CASSMGREQFF.

The genes are TRBV27 and TRBJ2-1; TRBD2 aligns across 7 bases. J was trimmed by 12 bases and V by 2 bases; bases with no gene match: 7. The CDR3 is 13 residues long. Germline V gene lookup returns CDR1 MNHEY and CDR2 SMNVEV (reference sequence). This CDR3 reads CASSLVASGVQFF. The CDR3 nucleotides are TGTGCCAGCAGTTTAGTGGCTAGCGGTGTGCAGTTCTTC.

This clonotype was counted at least ten times. The chain employs TRBV12-3 or TRBV12-4 and TRBJ2-2; TRBD2 matches at 12 bases. This CDR3 region has 15 residues. The V and J ends lost 8 bases and 0 bases, in that order; junction bases with no gene match: 1. CDR3 in amino acids: CASGTSGSNTGELFF. The CDR3 DNA follows: TGTGCCAGCGGGACTAGCGGGTCGAACACCGGGGAGCTGTTTTTT.

This clonotype was detected a few times. The rearrangement uses TRBV12-5 and TRBJ2-1, with D possibly matching TRBD2 (5 bases). V lost 6 bases and J lost 7, with 10 bases in between. This CDR3 contains 12 residues. From germline, CDR1 is LGHNT and CDR2 FRNRAP. The CDR3 DNA follows: TGTGCTAGTGGCACGACTAAAAATGAGCAGTTCTTC. Encoded protein: CASGTTKNEQFF.

The CDR3, as DNA: TGTGCCAGCAGTACCAAGGACAGGGGGCGTTTGATCGGGGAGCTGTTTTTT. Its protein is CASSTKDRGRLIGELFF. This rearrangement joins TRBV6-1 to TRBJ2-2; 11 bases fit TRBD1. J was trimmed by 7 bases and V by 5 bases; bases with no gene match: 12. The CDR3 has 17 residues. Germline V CDR1 and CDR2: MNHNS, SASEGT.

This clonotype has at least ten counts. This sequence joins TRBV12-3 or TRBV12-4 and TRBJ2-5; no definite D call. V shed 4 bases and J shed 3 bases, with 9 bases lying between them. The CDR3 sequence is 13 residues long. CDR3 region: CASSSGREETQYF. The CDR3 bases are TGTGCCAGCAGTTCCGGCCGAGAAGAGACCCAGTACTTC.

This clonotype showed up just a few times. V gene TRBV29-1 combines with J gene TRBJ2-2; no firm D call. CDR1 and CDR2 (germline): SQVTM, ANQGSEA. The CDR3 has 13 amino acids. Trimming shortened V by 0 bases and J by 9 bases, and 11 bases separated the two germline ends. In nucleotides, the CDR3 is TGCAGCGTTGAAGACCCACCCCGGAGGGAGCTGTTTTTT. Its translation: CSVEDPPRRELFF.

This chain connects TRBV10-3 to TRBJ1-1; possible D gene TRBD1, 6 bases. The CDR3 is made up of 16 amino acids. The germline V gene encodes CDR1 ENHRY and CDR2 SYGVKD. V was shortened by 4 bases and J by 0 bases, with 15 bases between the two germline ends. The CDR3 is CAISVSGGQMNTEAFF. CDR3 DNA sequence: TGTGCCATCAGTGTCTCCGGGGGGCAGATGAACACTGAAGCTTTCTTT.

This clonotype showed up just a few times. This chain connects TRBV5-1 to TRBJ1-6; tentative D call: TRBD1 (5 bases). The CDR3 sequence is 16 residues long. The germline V gene encodes CDR1 SGHRS and CDR2 YFSETQ. V lost 4 bases and J lost 5, with 16 bases in between. CDR3 sequence: CASSLAGLQNNSPLHF. CDR3 in DNA: TGCGCCAGCAGCCTGGCAGGGTTGCAGAATAATTCACCCCTCCACTTT.

This clonotype was counted ten times or more. This sequence joins TRBV20-1 and TRBJ2-1, with 7 bases lining up with TRBD2. CDR3 length: 15 residues. In germline, CDR1 is DFQATT, CDR2 SNEGSKA (reference sequence). J gave up 0 bases and V 3 bases, and 5 bases lay outside the gene matches. The CDR3 DNA sequence: TGCAGTGCTAGTTCGGGCGGGAGCTCCTACAATGAGCAGTTCTTC. Translation gives CSASSGGSSYNEQFF.

Notes on this clonotype: Its ends do not fully match the called genes, so a read error is possible. The chain couples TRBV28 to TRBJ2-7; 12 bases are shared with TRBD1. From germline, CDR1 is MDHEN and CDR2 SYDVKM. CDR3 length equals 15 residues. CDR3 nucleotides: TGTGCCAGCAGTTTGGGACAGGGGGCGAGGTACGATCAGTACTTC. Amino acids: CASSLGQGARYDQYF.

This chain joins TRBV2 and TRBJ2-1; 11 bases fit TRBD2. The J segment lost 8 bases and the V segment lost 8 bases, leaving 11 bases of the junction unmatched. The CDR3 is 15 residues long. CDR1 is SNHLY, CDR2 FYNNEI, per germline. The CDR3 DNA reads as TGTGCCAGCTCCCTTAGCGGGGGGGCCAGAGATGAGCAGTTCTTC. Translation gives CASSLSGGARDEQFF.

The chain has TRBV4-2 and TRBJ1-5; TRBD1 is a possible D gene (5 bases). Germline V gene data show CDR1 as LGHNA and CDR2 as YNFKEQ. The ends were cut back, 3 bases at V and 0 bases at J, with 15 bases in the middle. CDR3 size: 17 residues. DNA of the CDR3: TGTGCCAGCAGCCATAAAGGGGTGGGACGTAGCAATCAGCCCCAGCATTTT. It codes for CASSHKGVGRSNQPQHF.

This clonotype showed up many times. The CDR3 sequence is CASSVSPTPNTGELFF. CDR3 DNA: TGTGCCAGCAGCGTTTCCCCCACCCCAAACACCGGGGAGCTGTTTTTT. V and J are TRBV9 and TRBJ2-2; D is unresolved. The V end lost 2 bases, the J end lost 2 bases, and 13 bases lay between the germline ends. CDR1 is SGDLS and CDR2 is YYNGEE in the germline V gene. The CDR3 has 16 amino acids.

This clonotype showed up just a few times. The gene calls are TRBV7-9 and TRBJ2-1, with D unclear. CDR3 length: 13 residues. Deletions cut 3 bases from V and 3 bases from J, with 6 bases between. The germline CDR1 and CDR2 sequences are SEHNR and FQNEAQ (reference sequence). The CDR3 coding sequence is TGTGCCAGCAGCTTTACAGACTACAATGAGCAGTTCTTC. It is translated as CASSFTDYNEQFF.

The chain recombines TRBV11-2 with TRBJ1-1; possibly TRBD1 for D (5 bases). The CDR3 sequence is 15 residues long. Germline V gene data show CDR1 as SGHAT and CDR2 as FQNNGV. Trimming took off 6 bases at V and 4 bases at J, with 18 bases between the two ends. The chain's CDR3 is CASSPGGVGVTEAFF. The CDR3 coding sequence is TGTGCCAGCAGTCCCGGCGGGGTAGGGGTCACTGAAGCTTTCTTT.

The chain carries TRBV20-1 and TRBJ1-1; a possible D gene is TRBD1 (6 bases). V was shortened by 4 bases and J by 6 bases, with 27 bases between the two germline ends. CDR1 and CDR2 from the germline V gene are DFQATT and SNEGSKA (reference sequence). CDR3 length: 17 amino acids. CDR3 nucleotide sequence: TGCAGTGCTATAGGGGGGACGTTGGCCAGGCTTGGCGCTGAAGCTTTCTTT. Its translation is CSAIGGTLARLGAEAFF.

In its sample, this clonotype was seen a few times. A read error may account for a junction end that differs from germline. The chain uses TRBV2 and TRBJ2-1; tentative D call: TRBD1 (5 bases). The germline CDR1 and CDR2 sequences are SNHLY and FYNNEI. CDR3 length: 11 amino acids. Here the CDR3 DNA reads TGTGCCAGCACACGCACCGGACAAAGGATCTTC. It encodes CASTRTGQRIF.

V is TRBV12-3 or TRBV12-4 and J is TRBJ2-7, with 7 bases that match TRBD1. Trimming took 3 bases from V and 0 from J; bases not matched to a gene: 5. This CDR3 comprises 15 residues. CDR3 region: CASSFVTGVSYEQYF. CDR3 in DNA: TGTGCCAGCAGTTTCGTAACAGGGGTCTCCTACGAGCAGTACTTC.

The chain joins TRBV6-2 or TRBV6-3 to TRBJ2-2; D is undetermined. Germline CDR1 reads MNHEY; CDR2 reads SVGEGT. The CDR3 has 18 amino acids. V lost 2 bases to trimming and J lost 1 base, with 17 bases between them. The CDR3 bases are TGTGCCAGCAGTTACCAATCAAAAATCCCCAGGAACACCGGGGAGCTGTTTTTT. Amino acid sequence: CASSYQSKIPRNTGELFF.